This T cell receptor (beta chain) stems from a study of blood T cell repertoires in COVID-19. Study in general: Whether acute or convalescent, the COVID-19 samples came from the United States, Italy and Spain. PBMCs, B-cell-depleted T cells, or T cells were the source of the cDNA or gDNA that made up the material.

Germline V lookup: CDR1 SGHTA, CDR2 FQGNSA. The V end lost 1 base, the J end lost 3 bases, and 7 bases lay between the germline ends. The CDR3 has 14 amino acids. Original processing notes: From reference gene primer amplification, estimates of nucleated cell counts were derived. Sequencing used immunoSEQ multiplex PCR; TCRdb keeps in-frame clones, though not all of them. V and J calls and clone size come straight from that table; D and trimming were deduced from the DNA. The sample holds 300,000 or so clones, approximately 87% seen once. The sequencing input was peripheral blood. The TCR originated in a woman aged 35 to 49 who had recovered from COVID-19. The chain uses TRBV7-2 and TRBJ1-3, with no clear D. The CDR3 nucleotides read TGTGCCAGCAGCTTAGGACATCGTGGAAACACCATATATTTT. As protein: CASSLGHRGNTIYF.